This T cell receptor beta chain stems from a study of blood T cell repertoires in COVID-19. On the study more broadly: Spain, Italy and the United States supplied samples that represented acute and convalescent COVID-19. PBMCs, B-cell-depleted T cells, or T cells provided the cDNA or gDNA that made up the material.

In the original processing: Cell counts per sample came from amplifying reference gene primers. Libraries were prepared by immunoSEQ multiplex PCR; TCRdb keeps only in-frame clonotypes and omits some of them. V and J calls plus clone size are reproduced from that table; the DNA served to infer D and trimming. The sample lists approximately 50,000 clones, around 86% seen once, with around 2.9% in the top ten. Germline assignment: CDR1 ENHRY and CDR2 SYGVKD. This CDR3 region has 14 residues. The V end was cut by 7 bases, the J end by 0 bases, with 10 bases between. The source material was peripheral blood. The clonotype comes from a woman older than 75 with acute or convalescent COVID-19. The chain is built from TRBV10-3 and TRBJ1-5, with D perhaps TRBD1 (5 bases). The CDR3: CAIKDIYSNQPQHF. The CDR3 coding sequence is TGTGCCATCAAGGACATCTATAGCAATCAGCCCCAGCATTTT.